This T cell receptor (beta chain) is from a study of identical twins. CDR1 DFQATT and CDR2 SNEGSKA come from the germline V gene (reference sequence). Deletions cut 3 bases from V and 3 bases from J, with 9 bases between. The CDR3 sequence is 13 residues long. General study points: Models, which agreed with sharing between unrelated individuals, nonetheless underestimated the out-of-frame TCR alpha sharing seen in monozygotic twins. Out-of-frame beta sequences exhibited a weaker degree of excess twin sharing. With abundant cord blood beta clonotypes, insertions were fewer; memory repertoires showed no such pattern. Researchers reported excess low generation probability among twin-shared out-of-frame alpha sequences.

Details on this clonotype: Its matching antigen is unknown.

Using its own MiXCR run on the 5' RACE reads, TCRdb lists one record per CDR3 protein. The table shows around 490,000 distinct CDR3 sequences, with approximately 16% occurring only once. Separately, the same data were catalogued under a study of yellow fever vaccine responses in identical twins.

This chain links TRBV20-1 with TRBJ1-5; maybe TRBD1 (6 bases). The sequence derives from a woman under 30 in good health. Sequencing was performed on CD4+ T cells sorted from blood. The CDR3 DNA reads TGCAGTGCTAGTGGACAGATCAATCAGCCCCAGCATTTT. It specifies CSASGQINQPQHF.